This TCR beta chain was documented in a study of vaccination effects on CD4 cells after COVID-19. Study context: Researchers obtained post-vaccine samples at a median of 72 days past the second dose.

A remark on this clone: What it binds is not known.

The germline CDR1 and CDR2 sequences are SGDLS and YYNGEE. This CDR3 spans 14 amino acids. The ends were cut back, 1 base at V and 8 bases at J, with 13 bases in the middle. General study findings and limits: Only a single clone (1 of 255 vaccine-induced clones in healthy vaccinees) cross-reacted with common cold coronaviruses.

Assay used: immunoSEQ multiplex PCR; TCRdb lists only in-frame clones, some missing. The table records approximately 74,000 clones, around 74% of them present only once. Ahead of sequencing, the ViraFEST assay grew antigen-specific CD4+ T cells using viral peptide pools. Investigators separated out CD4+ T cells once approximately 11 days of culture had passed. Participants were vaccinated with two doses of either the BNT162b2 or mRNA-1273 vaccine. No vaccinee had earlier SARS-CoV-2 infection, and nucleocapsid antibodies were negative. IL-2 medium took the place of half the medium on both days 3 and 7.

The source is a human donor who received a COVID-19 vaccine. This chain connects TRBV9 to TRBJ1-3, with a possible D match to TRBD1 (6 bases). The sample in question was CD4+ T cells from PBMCs cultured with HCoV-OC43 spike peptides, obtained after COVID-19 vaccination. The subset here: HCoV-OC43 spike overlapping peptide pool stimulation. Here the CDR3 DNA reads TGTGCCAGCAGCGTATCACAGGGCTGGGACACCATATATTTT. Encoded protein: CASSVSQGWDTIYF.